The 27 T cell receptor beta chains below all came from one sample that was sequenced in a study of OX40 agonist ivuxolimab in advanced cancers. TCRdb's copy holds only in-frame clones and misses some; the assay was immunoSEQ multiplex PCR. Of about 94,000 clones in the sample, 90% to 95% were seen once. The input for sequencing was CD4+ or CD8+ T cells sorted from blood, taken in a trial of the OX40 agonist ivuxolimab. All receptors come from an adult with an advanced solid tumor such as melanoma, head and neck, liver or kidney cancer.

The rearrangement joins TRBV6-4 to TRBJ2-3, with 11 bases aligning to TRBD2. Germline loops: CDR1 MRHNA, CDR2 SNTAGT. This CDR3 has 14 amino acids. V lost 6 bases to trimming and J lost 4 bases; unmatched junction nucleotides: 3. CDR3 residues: CASRIAGGPDTQYF. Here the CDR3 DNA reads TGTGCCAGCAGAATAGCGGGAGGGCCAGATACGCAGTATTTT.

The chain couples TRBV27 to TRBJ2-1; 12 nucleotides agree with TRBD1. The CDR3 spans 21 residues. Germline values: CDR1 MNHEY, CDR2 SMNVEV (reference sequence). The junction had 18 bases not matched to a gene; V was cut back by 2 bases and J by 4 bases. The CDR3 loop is CASSLIRGRDRGRMTYNEQFF. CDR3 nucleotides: TGTGCCAGCAGTTTAATACGAGGTCGGGACAGGGGGCGAATGACATACAATGAGCAGTTCTTC.

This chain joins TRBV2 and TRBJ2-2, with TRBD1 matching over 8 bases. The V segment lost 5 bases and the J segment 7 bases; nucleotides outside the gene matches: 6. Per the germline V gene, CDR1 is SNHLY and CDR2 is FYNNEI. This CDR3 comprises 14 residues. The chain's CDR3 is CASSLRQGYGELFF. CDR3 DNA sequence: TGTGCCAGCAGTTTACGACAGGGGTACGGGGAGCTGTTTTTT.

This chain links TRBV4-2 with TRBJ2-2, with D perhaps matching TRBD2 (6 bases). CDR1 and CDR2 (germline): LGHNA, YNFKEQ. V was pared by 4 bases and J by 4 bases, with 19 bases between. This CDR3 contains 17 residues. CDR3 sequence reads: CASSPPLGWGVTGELFF. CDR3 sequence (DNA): TGTGCCAGCAGCCCGCCCTTAGGATGGGGGGTCACCGGGGAGCTGTTTTTT.

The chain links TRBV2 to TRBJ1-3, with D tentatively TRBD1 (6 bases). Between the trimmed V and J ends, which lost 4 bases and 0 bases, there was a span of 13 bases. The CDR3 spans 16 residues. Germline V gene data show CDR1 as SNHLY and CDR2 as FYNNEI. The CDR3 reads CASSVGHANSGNTIYF. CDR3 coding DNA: TGTGCCAGCAGTGTGGGACACGCGAACTCTGGAAACACCATATATTTT.

CDR3: CASSLGAGNTGELFF. Written as DNA, the CDR3 is TGTGCCAGCAGCTTAGGGGCAGGGAACACCGGGGAGCTGTTTTTT. This sequence joins TRBV5-4 and TRBJ2-2; possible D gene TRBD1, 5 bases. In germline, CDR1 is SGHNT, CDR2 YYREEE (reference sequence). V was clipped by 2 bases and J by 1 base, with 9 bases between them. The CDR3 consists of 15 residues. The variable domain in full, completed from reference TRBV5-4 and TRBJ2-2, reads ETGVTQSPTHLIKTRGQQVTLRCSSQSGHNTVSWYQQALGQGPQFIFQYYREEENGRGNFPPRFSGLQFPNYSSELNVNALELDDSALYLCASSLGAGNTGELFFGEGSRLTVL.

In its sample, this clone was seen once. Here the CDR3 reads CASSSAGSNQPQHF. The CDR3 nucleotides read TGTGCCAGCAGTTCAGCGGGGAGCAATCAGCCCCAGCATTTT. The chain joins TRBV28 to TRBJ1-5, with D hard to call. V lost 4 bases and J 1 base, leaving 8 bases between the germline ends. The CDR3 has 14 residues. Germline V CDR1 and CDR2: MDHEN, SYDVKM.

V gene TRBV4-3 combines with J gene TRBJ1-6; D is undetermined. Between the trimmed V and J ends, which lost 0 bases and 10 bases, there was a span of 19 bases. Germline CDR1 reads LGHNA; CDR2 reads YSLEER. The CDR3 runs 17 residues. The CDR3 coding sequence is TGCGCCAGCAGCCAAGAAAGGAGGGCTCTGAAAGGATCACCCCTCCACTTT. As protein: CASSQERRALKGSPLHF.

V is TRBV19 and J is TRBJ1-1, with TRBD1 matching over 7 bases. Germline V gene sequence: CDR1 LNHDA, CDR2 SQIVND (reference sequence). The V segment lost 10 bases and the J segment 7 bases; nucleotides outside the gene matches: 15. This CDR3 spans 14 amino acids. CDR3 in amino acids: CATKKEGQMLEAFF. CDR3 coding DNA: TGTGCCACCAAAAAAGAGGGACAGATGCTTGAAGCTTTCTTT.

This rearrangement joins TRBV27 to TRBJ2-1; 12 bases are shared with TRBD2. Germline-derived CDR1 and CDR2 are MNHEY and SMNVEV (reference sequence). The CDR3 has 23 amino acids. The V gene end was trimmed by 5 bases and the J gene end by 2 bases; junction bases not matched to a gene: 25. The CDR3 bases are TGTGCCAGCAGTCAACTTATCTCCATGAGACTAGCGGGAGTACGAGTGACCTACAATGAGCAGTTCTTC. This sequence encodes CASSQLISMRLAGVRVTYNEQFF.

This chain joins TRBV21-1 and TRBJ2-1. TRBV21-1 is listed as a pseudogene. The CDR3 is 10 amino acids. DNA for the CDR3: TGTGCCAGCAGCAGGAATGAGCAGTTCTTC. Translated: CASSRNEQFF.

CDR3 sequence reads: CASSLDRSPGELFF. The DNA of the CDR3 is TGTGCCAGCAGCTTGGACCGATCTCCCGGGGAGCTGTTTTTT. The chain carries TRBV5-6 and TRBJ2-2; D is unresolved. This CDR3 has 14 amino acids. Germline values: CDR1 SGHDT, CDR2 YYEEEE. V was shortened by 0 bases and J by 6 bases, with 9 bases between the two germline ends.

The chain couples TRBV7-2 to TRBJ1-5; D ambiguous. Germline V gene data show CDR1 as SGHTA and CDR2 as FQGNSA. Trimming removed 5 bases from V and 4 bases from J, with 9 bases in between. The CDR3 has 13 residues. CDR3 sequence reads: CASSLGWNQPQHF. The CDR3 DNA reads TGTGCCAGCAGCCTCGGGTGGAATCAGCCCCAGCATTTT.

CDR3 sequence (DNA): TGTGCCAGTAGAGAGCCTAGCGGTAATGAGCAGTTCTTC. It yields the protein CASREPSGNEQFF. The V and J genes are TRBV19 and TRBJ2-1; the match to TRBD2 covers 7 bases. This CDR3 spans 13 amino acids. Looked up from germline, CDR1 is LNHDA and CDR2 is SQIVND (reference sequence). The ends lost 6 bases at V and 7 bases at J; junction bases unmatched: 6.

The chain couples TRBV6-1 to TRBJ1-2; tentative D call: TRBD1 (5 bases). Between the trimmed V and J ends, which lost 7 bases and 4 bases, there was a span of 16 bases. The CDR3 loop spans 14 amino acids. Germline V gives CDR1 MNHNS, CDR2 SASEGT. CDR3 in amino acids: CASNPGHRLYGYTF. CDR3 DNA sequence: TGTGCCAGCAACCCCGGACATCGCCTCTATGGCTACACCTTC.

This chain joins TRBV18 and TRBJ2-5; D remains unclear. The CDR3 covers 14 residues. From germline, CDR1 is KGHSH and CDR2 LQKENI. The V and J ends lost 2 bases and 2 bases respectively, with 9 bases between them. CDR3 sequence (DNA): TGTGCCAGCTCACCAAGACGCGGACAAGAGACCCAGTACTTC. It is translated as CASSPRRGQETQYF.

The CDR3 sequence: CASSIVREETQYF. The CDR3 DNA reads as TGTGCCAGTAGTATAGTTCGGGAGGAGACCCAGTACTTC. The rearrangement joins TRBV19 to TRBJ2-5, with D tentatively TRBD2 (6 bases). Germline CDR1 is LNHDA and CDR2 is SQIVND (reference sequence). The CDR3 extends over 13 amino acids. Trimming stripped 1 base from V and 5 bases from J, with 8 bases between.

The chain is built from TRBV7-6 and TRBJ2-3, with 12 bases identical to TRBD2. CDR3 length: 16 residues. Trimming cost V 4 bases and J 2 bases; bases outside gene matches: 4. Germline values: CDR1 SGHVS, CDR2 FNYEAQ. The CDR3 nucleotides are TGTGCCAGCAGCTCAACTAGCGGGAGGCCCACAGATACGCAGTATTTT. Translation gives CASSSTSGRPTDTQYF.

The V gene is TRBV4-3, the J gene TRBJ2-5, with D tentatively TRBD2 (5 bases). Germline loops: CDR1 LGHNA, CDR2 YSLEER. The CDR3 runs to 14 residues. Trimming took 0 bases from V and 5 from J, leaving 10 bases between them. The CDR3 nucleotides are TGCGCCAGCAGCCAAGATCGGATAGCGGAGACCCAGTACTTC. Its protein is CASSQDRIAETQYF.

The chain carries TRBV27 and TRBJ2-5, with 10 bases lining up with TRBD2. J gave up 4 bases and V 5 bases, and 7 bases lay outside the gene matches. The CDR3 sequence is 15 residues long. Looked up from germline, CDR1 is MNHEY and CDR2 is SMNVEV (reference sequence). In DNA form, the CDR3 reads TGTGCCAGCAGTACTGGAGTAGCGGGAGGAGAGACCCAGTACTTC. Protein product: CASSTGVAGGETQYF.

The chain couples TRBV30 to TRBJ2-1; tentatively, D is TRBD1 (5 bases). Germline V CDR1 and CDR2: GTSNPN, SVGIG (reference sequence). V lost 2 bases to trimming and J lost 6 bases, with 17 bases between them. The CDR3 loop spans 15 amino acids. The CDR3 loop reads CAWSLPWRRGNEQFF. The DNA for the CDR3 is TGTGCCTGGAGTTTACCGTGGAGAAGGGGCAATGAGCAGTTCTTC.

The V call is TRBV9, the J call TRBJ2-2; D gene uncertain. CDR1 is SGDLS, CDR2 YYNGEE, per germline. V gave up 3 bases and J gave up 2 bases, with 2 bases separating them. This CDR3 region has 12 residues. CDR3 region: CASSANTGELFF. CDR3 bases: TGTGCCAGCAGCGCAAACACCGGGGAGCTGTTTTTT.

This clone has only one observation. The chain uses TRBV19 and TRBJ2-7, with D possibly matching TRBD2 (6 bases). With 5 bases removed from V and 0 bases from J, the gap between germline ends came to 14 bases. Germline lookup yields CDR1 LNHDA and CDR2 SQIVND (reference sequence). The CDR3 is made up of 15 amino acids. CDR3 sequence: CASSESGESSYEQYF. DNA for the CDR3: TGTGCCAGTAGTGAGTCGGGGGAAAGCTCCTACGAGCAGTACTTC.

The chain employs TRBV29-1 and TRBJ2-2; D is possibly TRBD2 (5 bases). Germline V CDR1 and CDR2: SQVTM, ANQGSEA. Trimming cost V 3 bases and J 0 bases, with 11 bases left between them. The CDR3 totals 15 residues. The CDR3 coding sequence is TGCAGCGTTGACCTCGGGATCCCGAACACCGGGGAGCTGTTTTTT. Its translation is CSVDLGIPNTGELFF.

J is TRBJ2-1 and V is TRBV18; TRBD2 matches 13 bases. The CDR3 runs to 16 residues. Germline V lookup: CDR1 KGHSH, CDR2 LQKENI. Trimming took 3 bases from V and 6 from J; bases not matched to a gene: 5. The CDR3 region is CASSPLRTSGSNEQFF. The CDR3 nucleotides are TGTGCCAGCTCACCGCTTCGGACTAGCGGGAGCAATGAGCAGTTCTTC. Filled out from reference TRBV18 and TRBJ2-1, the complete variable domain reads NAGVMQNPRHLVRRRGQEARLRCSPMKGHSHVYWYRQLPEEGLKFMVYLQKENIIDESGMPKERFSAEFPKEGPSILRIQQVVRGDSAAYFCASSPLRTSGSNEQFFGPGTRLTVL.

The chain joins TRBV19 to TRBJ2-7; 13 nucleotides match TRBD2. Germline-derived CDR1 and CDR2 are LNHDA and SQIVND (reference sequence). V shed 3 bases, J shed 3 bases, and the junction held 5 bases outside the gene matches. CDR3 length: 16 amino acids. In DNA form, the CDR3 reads TGTGCCAGTAGTATTCTTGGGACTAGCGGGAACTACGAGCAGTACTTC. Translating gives CASSILGTSGNYEQYF.

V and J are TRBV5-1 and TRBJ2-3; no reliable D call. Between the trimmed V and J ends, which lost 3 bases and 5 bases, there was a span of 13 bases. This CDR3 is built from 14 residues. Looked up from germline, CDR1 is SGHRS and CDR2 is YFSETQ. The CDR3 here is CASSSVGVGDTQYF. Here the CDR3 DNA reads TGCGCCAGCAGCTCCGTAGGAGTTGGAGATACGCAGTATTTT.